These 10 T cell receptor beta chains came from one sample sequenced in a study of response to subunit inactivated influenza vaccine. Via MiXCR, TCRdb re-called the RT-PCR reads, giving one row per CDR3 protein. The data contain more than 550,000 distinct CDR3 sequences, approximately 10% of them seen just once; the ten biggest clones take up roughly a tenth. This material consisted of PBMCs from blood, taken on the day of vaccination. The source is a man aged 50 to 59 who received an inactivated influenza vaccine.

The rearrangement links TRBV28 to TRBJ2-3; D could derive from TRBD1 or TRBD2 (5 bases each). This CDR3 comprises 16 residues. Germline-derived CDR1 and CDR2 are MDHEN and SYDVKM. Between the trimmed V and J ends, which lost 5 bases and 3 bases, there was a span of 18 bases. CDR3 in DNA: TGTGCCAGCAGTGTGTGGGGGTCAGTTGGTACAGATACGCAGTATTTT. Translation: CASSVWGSVGTDTQYF.

The chain joins TRBV27 to TRBJ2-7; D could derive from TRBD1 or TRBD2 (5 bases each). Germline CDR1 is MNHEY and CDR2 is SMNVEV (reference sequence). This CDR3 has 14 residues. Trimming took off 5 bases at V and 2 bases at J, with 13 bases between the two ends. CDR3 DNA: TGTGCCAGCAGTCCCCCGGGGCAAACCTACGAGCAGTACTTC. Translated: CASSPPGQTYEQYF.

The table lists this clonotype with a few counts. This chain connects TRBV20-1 to TRBJ2-3; D is possibly TRBD2 (6 bases). V was clipped by 6 bases and J by 0 bases, with 16 bases between them. The CDR3 is 15 residues long. Germline-derived CDR1 and CDR2 are DFQATT and SNEGSKA (reference sequence). In DNA, the CDR3 is TGCAGTGCACCTCCGGGACTCATAAGCACAGATACGCAGTATTTT. Residues: CSAPPGLISTDTQYF.

This clonotype was detected a few times. The V and J genes are TRBV15 and TRBJ2-3; TRBD2 matches at 8 bases. The CDR3 is 16 residues long. V shed 1 base and J 3 bases; nucleotides not matched to a gene: 6. CDR1 LNHNV and CDR2 YYDKDF come from the germline V gene (reference sequence). The CDR3: CATSRAGTRGTDTQYF. DNA for the CDR3: TGTGCCACCAGCAGAGCCGGGACTAGGGGGACAGATACGCAGTATTTT.

This clonotype appeared a few times. The rearrangement links TRBV4-1 to TRBJ2-2, with 7 bases matching TRBD2. J lost 0 bases, V lost 5 bases, and 6 bases had no gene match. The CDR3 loop spans 16 amino acids. Germline assignment: CDR1 MGHRA and CDR2 YSYEKL. The CDR3 region is CASSYSSGANTGELFF. The CDR3 DNA reads as TGCGCCAGCAGCTATTCTAGCGGAGCGAACACCGGGGAGCTGTTTTTT.

This clonotype was recorded at least ten times. The V gene is TRBV11-2, the J gene TRBJ2-3; D assignment may be TRBD1 or TRBD2 (6 bases each). The V end lost 0 bases, the J end lost 4 bases, and 17 bases lay between the germline ends. The CDR3 is made up of 17 amino acids. Germline values: CDR1 SGHAT, CDR2 FQNNGV. CDR3 sequence reads: CASSLDPSGARADTQYF. The CDR3 bases are TGTGCCAGCAGCTTAGATCCTTCGGGGGCCCGGGCAGATACGCAGTATTTT.

This clonotype was seen many times. This chain joins TRBV25-1 and TRBJ1-6; no reliable D call. In germline, CDR1 is MGHDK, CDR2 SYGVNS. V was trimmed by 2 bases and J by 8 bases, leaving 10 bases between them. This CDR3 has 14 amino acids. CDR3 in DNA: TGTGCCAGCAGTGAAACGGGATGGTATTCACCCCTCCACTTT. Its protein product is CASSETGWYSPLHF.

This clonotype turned up a few times. The chain uses TRBV28 and TRBJ1-4; a weak D match, TRBD1 (5 bases). Germline CDR1 is MDHEN and CDR2 is SYDVKM. This CDR3 region has 17 residues. The germline V and J ends were trimmed by 2 bases and 5 bases, with 18 bases remaining between them. DNA for the CDR3: TGTGCCAGCAGTTTAACCCCCGCGAGGGGCCCGAATGAAAAACTGTTTTTT. This translates into CASSLTPARGPNEKLFF.

The gene calls are TRBV7-8 and TRBJ2-1; D not certain. The CDR3 has 13 residues. Trimming shortened V by 3 bases and J by 6 bases, and 9 bases separated the two germline ends. Germline CDR1 is SGHVS and CDR2 is FQNEAQ. CDR3 loop: CASSLEPLNEQFF. In DNA, the CDR3 is TGTGCCAGCAGCTTGGAGCCCCTCAATGAGCAGTTCTTC.

The sample holds a few counts of this clonotype. This chain uses TRBV12-3 or TRBV12-4 with TRBJ2-3; D ambiguous. V dropped 3 bases and J dropped 14 bases, with 18 bases sitting between them. The CDR3 sequence is 13 residues long. The CDR3 spells CASSFMRADPRYF. CDR3 bases: TGTGCCAGCAGTTTCATGCGCGCGGACCCGCGGTATTTT.